The 20 T cell receptor beta chains listed next were all sequenced from one sample in a study of shared clonotypes between healthy human individuals. Naive CD8 isolation took CD45RO-negative cells positively selected for CCR7 and excluded terminally differentiated effector memory CD45RA+ cells. Clones were read by immunoSEQ multiplex PCR, and TCRdb kept only the in-frame ones, dropping some. The data contain 560,000 or so clones, roughly 95% of them seen just once; the ten biggest clones take up around 0.1%. Sequenced sample: naive CD8+ T cells sorted from blood. These receptors were taken from a woman in her thirties in good health.

This clone was counted a single time. The J gene is TRBJ2-1, the V gene TRBV5-4; TRBD1 matches at 7 bases. The V segment lost 4 bases and the J segment 4 bases; nucleotides outside the gene matches: 8. This CDR3 is built from 15 residues. Germline V lookup: CDR1 SGHNT, CDR2 YYREEE (reference sequence). For the CDR3, the DNA is TGTGCCAGCAGCCCGCGCCGGGGACAGTACAATGAGCAGTTCTTC. Amino acids: CASSPRRGQYNEQFF.

This chain links TRBV28 with TRBJ1-3; D might be TRBD1 (6 bases). Germline V CDR1 and CDR2: MDHEN, SYDVKM. This CDR3 contains 13 residues. V gave up 5 bases and J gave up 6 bases, with 11 bases separating them. The CDR3: CASSQGLANTIYF. DNA of the CDR3: TGTGCCAGCAGTCAGGGGCTGGCAAACACCATATATTTT.

V gene TRBV11-2 combines with J gene TRBJ1-4; 8 nucleotides match TRBD1. CDR3 length: 17 residues. Per the germline V gene, CDR1 is SGHAT and CDR2 is FQNNGV. With V trimmed by 5 bases and J by 8 bases, 16 bases remained unmatched. As DNA, the CDR3 is TGTGCCAGCAGCCCCGAACCCAGGACAGGGCTGGTGGAAAAACTGTTTTTT. Its translation is CASSPEPRTGLVEKLFF.

Comment on this clone: Other DNA sequences in the same sample also yield this CDR3. V is TRBV19 and J is TRBJ2-7, with a tentative D call TRBD1 (7 bases). CDR1 is LNHDA and CDR2 is SQIVND in the germline V gene (reference sequence). The CDR3 loop spans 11 amino acids. The V and J ends lost 4 bases and 7 bases respectively, with 8 bases between them. The DNA of the CDR3 is TGTGCCAGTAGTACAGGGGGGGAGCAGTACTTC. Its protein is CASSTGGEQYF. Complete variable domain (other parts from reference TRBV19 and TRBJ2-7): DGGITQSPKYLFRKEGQNVTLSCEQNLNHDAMYWYRQDPGQGLRLIYYSQIVNDFQKGDIAEGYSVSREKKESFPLTVTSAQKNPTAFYLCASSTGGEQYFGPGTRLTVT.

The chain carries TRBV5-1 and TRBJ2-1; 7 bases are shared with TRBD2. Germline V gene lookup returns CDR1 SGHRS and CDR2 YFSETQ. The CDR3 loop spans 17 amino acids. V was clipped by 3 bases and J by 0 bases; unmatched bases: 9. CDR3: CASSSMGGGSSYNEQFF. CDR3 nucleotides: TGCGCCAGCAGCTCCATGGGCGGCGGGAGCTCCTACAATGAGCAGTTCTTC.

The chain has TRBV2 and TRBJ2-3, with 8 bases fitting TRBD2. This CDR3 spans 15 amino acids. Germline V CDR1 and CDR2: SNHLY, FYNNEI. Trimming cost V 7 bases and J 4 bases; bases outside gene matches: 10. The CDR3 DNA reads as TGTGCCAGCAATCCGGGCGGGGGGTTGGCAGATACGCAGTATTTT. Its protein product is CASNPGGGLADTQYF.

The chain joins TRBV19 to TRBJ1-2; no firm D call. Germline-derived CDR1 and CDR2 are LNHDA and SQIVND (reference sequence). V lost 3 bases and J lost 0, with 11 bases in between. This CDR3 has 15 residues. DNA of the CDR3: TGTGCCAGTAGTATGGCCGGAAGGACTAACTATGGCTACACCTTC. It encodes CASSMAGRTNYGYTF.

The chain is built from TRBV7-9 and TRBJ2-1; unclear D gene. V was shortened by 0 bases and J by 3 bases, with 9 bases between the two germline ends. CDR1 is SEHNR and CDR2 is FQNEAQ in the germline V gene (reference sequence). The CDR3 length is 15 residues. CDR3: CASSLALTVYNEQFF. Written as DNA, the CDR3 is TGTGCCAGCAGCTTAGCGTTGACGGTCTACAATGAGCAGTTCTTC.

The rearrangement links TRBV7-9 to TRBJ2-7; 8 bases are a match to TRBD1. This CDR3 has 13 residues. Germline CDR1 and CDR2: SEHNR and FQNEAQ (reference sequence). V trimming: 5 bases; J trimming: 9 bases; junction bases outside the gene matches: 9. This CDR3 is CASSPSDREGQYF. As DNA, the CDR3 is TGTGCCAGCAGCCCTTCGGACAGGGAAGGGCAGTACTTC. Together with reference TRBV7-9 and TRBJ2-7, the CDR3 gives the full variable domain: DTGVSQNPRHKITKRGQNVTFRCDPISEHNRLYWYRQTLGQGPEFLTYFQNEAQLEKSRLLSDRFSAERPKGSFSTLEIQRTEQGDSAMYLCASSPSDREGQYFGPGTRLTVT.

V and J are TRBV7-9 and TRBJ2-7; TRBD2 matches at 13 bases. The V segment lost 5 bases and the J segment 3 bases; nucleotides outside the gene matches: 13. There are 18 residues in the CDR3. Germline V gene data show CDR1 as SEHNR and CDR2 as FQNEAQ (reference sequence). The CDR3 DNA is TGTGCCAGCAGCGGAGCGGACAGGGGACTAGCGGGACGCTACGAGCAGTACTTC. Translated: CASSGADRGLAGRYEQYF.

V gene TRBV28 combines with J gene TRBJ1-3; 10 bases line up with TRBD1. Germline lookup yields CDR1 MDHEN and CDR2 SYDVKM. With 7 bases clipped from V and 0 bases from J, the junction kept 9 bases outside the gene matches. This CDR3 comprises 17 residues. This chain's CDR3 is CASTVGTGEGSGNTIYF. CDR3 DNA sequence: TGTGCCAGCACCGTGGGGACAGGGGAGGGCTCTGGAAACACCATATATTTT. The full variable domain, its missing parts supplied by reference TRBV28 and TRBJ1-3, is DVKVTQSSRYLVKRTGEKVFLECVQDMDHENMFWYRQDPGLGLRLIYFSYDVKMKEKGDIPEGYSVSREKKERFSLILESASTNQTSMYLCASTVGTGEGSGNTIYFGEGSWLTVV.

V is TRBV19 and J is TRBJ2-1; TRBD2 might be the D (6 bases). Trimming shortened V by 6 bases and J by 0 bases, and 12 bases separated the two germline ends. CDR1 and CDR2 (germline): LNHDA, SQIVND (reference sequence). CDR3 length: 15 residues. CDR3: CASRILGGSYNEQFF. In DNA form, the CDR3 reads TGTGCCAGTAGGATTTTGGGGGGCTCCTACAATGAGCAGTTCTTC.

The chain is built from TRBV6-5 and TRBJ2-5; 7 bases match TRBD2. Losses at the gene ends were 3 bases for V and 3 bases for J; bases not matched to a gene: 10. The CDR3 is made up of 16 amino acids. Germline V gene lookup returns CDR1 MNHEY and CDR2 SVGAGI. The CDR3 DNA follows: TGTGCCAGCAGTTATCGGGATCTGGGAGGGGAAGAGACCCAGTACTTC. This codes for CASSYRDLGGEETQYF.

Here the CDR3 reads CASSYRGLGYEQYF. Here the CDR3 DNA reads TGTGCCAGCAGCTACAGGGGGCTCGGATACGAGCAGTACTTC. The chain combines TRBV27 with TRBJ2-7; 9 bases agree with TRBD1. Unmatched junction bases numbered 7, after V lost 6 bases and J lost 4 bases. CDR3 length: 14 residues. Germline-derived CDR1 and CDR2 are MNHEY and SMNVEV (reference sequence).

The chain has TRBV27 and TRBJ2-1, with 11 positions matching TRBD1. Germline CDR1 and CDR2: MNHEY and SMNVEV (reference sequence). The V gene end was trimmed by 6 bases and the J gene end by 9 bases; junction bases not matched to a gene: 10. The length of the CDR3 is 15 residues. The CDR3 reads CASSPGQGGRGEQFF. The CDR3 DNA follows: TGTGCCAGCAGCCCGGGACAGGGGGGGCGGGGTGAGCAGTTCTTC.

The genes are TRBV28 and TRBJ2-2; 9 bases fit TRBD1. The germline CDR1 and CDR2 sequences are MDHEN and SYDVKM. Trimming took 1 base from V and 6 from J; bases not matched to a gene: 6. The CDR3 contains 16 residues. DNA of the CDR3: TGTGCCAGCAGTTTATTCGACAGGGGGGTTCCCGGGGAGCTGTTTTTT. Protein: CASSLFDRGVPGELFF.

CDR3 sequence (DNA): TGTGCCAGCAGTGAAGCGCTCTGGGACAGGGGCTCTGGGGGCACCGGGGAGCTGTTTTTT. It is translated as CASSEALWDRGSGGTGELFF. This chain joins TRBV6-1 and TRBJ2-2; 10 nucleotides agree with TRBD1. This CDR3 is 20 amino acids long. The V gene end was trimmed by 0 bases and the J gene end by 4 bases; junction bases not matched to a gene: 14. Germline assignment: CDR1 MNHNS and CDR2 SASEGT.

This clone appeared once. The chain recombines TRBV7-8 with TRBJ2-1, with 9 bases lining up with TRBD1. V lost 2 bases to trimming and J lost 8 bases; unmatched junction nucleotides: 13. The CDR3 has 17 amino acids. Per the germline V gene, CDR1 is SGHVS and CDR2 is FQNEAQ. The CDR3 is CASSLPANRGPRDEQFF. CDR3 coding DNA: TGTGCCAGCAGCTTACCAGCAAACAGGGGGCCGCGGGATGAGCAGTTCTTC.

With respect to this clone: Other DNA sequences in the same sample also yield this CDR3. The CDR3 DNA follows: TGCGCCAGCAGTCAATCACCCGGTACCTACGAGCAGTACTTC. Its protein product is CASSQSPGTYEQYF. This chain links TRBV23-1 with TRBJ2-7, with D unclear. TRBV23-1 belongs to the ORF category, with a function that is uncertain. The CDR3 consists of 14 residues. Trimming shortened V by 0 bases and J by 2 bases, and 8 bases separated the two germline ends.

This clone occurred a few times. The chain couples TRBV11-2 to TRBJ2-7; 11 bases align to TRBD2. Germline CDR1 and CDR2: SGHAT and FQNNGV. With V trimmed by 5 bases and J by 7 bases, 1 base remained unmatched. The CDR3 has 12 residues. CDR3 residues: CASSGTSGEQYF. CDR3 nucleotide sequence: TGTGCCAGCAGCGGGACTAGCGGTGAGCAGTACTTC.